Below, 19 T cell receptor beta chains from the same sample are listed, as sequenced in a study of T-cell reconstitution after alpha-beta-depleted transplantation in children. Unique molecular identifiers were incorporated into the prepared TCRbeta library. TCRdb used MiXCR to reprocess the PCR reads, holding one entry per CDR3 protein. The profile shows 200,000 to 250,000 distinct CDR3 sequences, 8.5% to 10% of them singletons. The sample was PBMCs from the stem cell graft donor, taken from the stem cell graft. Source of these receptors: a human donor who donated a stem cell graft to a child with acute lymphoblastic leukemia.

The CDR3 bases are TGCGCCAGCAGTAGGCCCGGGGAGCTGTTTTTT. As protein: CASSRPGELFF. This chain links TRBV5-1 with TRBJ2-2; D unclear. V was cut by 5 bases and J by 6 bases, with 5 bases left in between. The CDR3 is 11 residues long. In germline, CDR1 is SGHRS, CDR2 YFSETQ.

This clonotype was picked up one time. The V gene is TRBV5-1, the J gene TRBJ2-7; a possible D gene is TRBD2 (6 bases). Trimming pared 4 bases from V and 4 bases from J, leaving 18 bases between. This CDR3 has 15 residues. Germline lookup yields CDR1 SGHRS and CDR2 YFSETQ. CDR3 amino acids: CASSQGLPAEYEQYF. The CDR3, as DNA: TGCGCCAGCAGCCAGGGACTTCCTGCGGAGTACGAGCAGTACTTC.

This clonotype was seen only a few times. V is TRBV5-1 and J is TRBJ2-7, with TRBD1 matching 10 bases. The length of the CDR3 is 13 residues. Per germline, CDR1 SGHRS and CDR2 YFSETQ. The trim removed 2 bases at V and 5 bases at J, leaving 1 base unmatched. The CDR3 bases are TGCGCCAGCAGCTTCGGACAGGGGGACGAGCAGTACTTC. Its protein product is CASSFGQGDEQYF.

This clonotype was detected a few times. This chain uses TRBV12-3 or TRBV12-4 with TRBJ1-4; D might be TRBD1 (5 bases). This CDR3 has 18 amino acids. The germline V and J ends were trimmed by 3 bases and 2 bases, with 19 bases remaining between them. CDR3 DNA: TGTGCCAGCAGTTTTGTCGCAGGGAGTTTGGGTACTAATGAAAAACTGTTTTTT. This codes for CASSFVAGSLGTNEKLFF.

The rearrangement uses TRBV4-3 and TRBJ1-5; 8 nucleotides align to TRBD1. CDR1 LGHNA and CDR2 YSLEER come from the germline V gene. This CDR3 has 15 amino acids. Trimming took 1 base from V and 3 from J; bases not matched to a gene: 2. DNA for the CDR3: TGCGCCAGCAGCCAAGTGACAGGGGCCAATCAGCCCCAGCATTTT. Its protein is CASSQVTGANQPQHF.

This clonotype was recorded a few times. The chain is built from TRBV12-3 or TRBV12-4 and TRBJ1-2; TRBD1 aligns across 9 bases. The CDR3 extends over 15 amino acids. J lost 5 bases, V lost 5 bases, and 9 bases had no gene match. CDR3 in DNA: TGTGCCAGCAGTATCCTGACAGGGGGTCTGTATGGCTACACCTTC. Translation gives CASSILTGGLYGYTF.

This clonotype was seen a few times. The rearrangement joins TRBV7-2 to TRBJ2-7; maybe TRBD1 (5 bases). Germline loops: CDR1 SGHTA, CDR2 FQGNSA. This CDR3 has 13 residues. The V end lost 4 bases, the J end lost 6 bases, and 13 bases lay between the germline ends. Written as DNA, the CDR3 is TGTGCCAGCAGCTCCTACGACAGACGCGAGCAGTACTTC. It is translated as CASSSYDRREQYF.

The chain employs TRBV19 and TRBJ1-5; TRBD1 might be the D (5 bases). CDR3 length: 14 residues. Germline V lookup: CDR1 LNHDA, CDR2 SQIVND (reference sequence). V was shortened by 10 bases and J by 6 bases, with 19 bases between the two germline ends. The CDR3 loop reads CATKETRGGQPQHF. The CDR3 bases are TGTGCCACCAAAGAGACTCGGGGGGGTCAGCCCCAGCATTTT.

The genes are TRBV20-1 and TRBJ2-3; 8 nucleotides match TRBD2. Germline V CDR1 and CDR2: DFQATT, SNEGSKA (reference sequence). The CDR3 consists of 13 residues. The CDR3 spells CARGGRPIDTQYF. CDR3 DNA: TGCGCCCGGGGGGGTAGGCCGATAGATACGCAGTATTTT.

This clonotype was seen a few times. The V call is TRBV7-2, the J call TRBJ2-1; D call uncertain. Per germline, CDR1 SGHTA and CDR2 FQGNSA. The CDR3 spans 13 residues. The germline V and J ends were trimmed by 2 bases and 5 bases, with 7 bases remaining between them. CDR3 nucleotides: TGTGCCAGCAGCTTACTCAGAAACAATGAGCAGTTCTTC. Its protein product is CASSLLRNNEQFF.

The chain recombines TRBV25-1 with TRBJ2-3; TRBD2 agrees at 7 bases. This CDR3 is 15 amino acids long. Unmatched junction bases numbered 11, after V lost 11 bases and J lost 0 bases. Germline loops: CDR1 MGHDK, CDR2 SYGVNS. CDR3 residues: CACSIGGRSTDTQYF. CDR3 coding DNA: TGTGCCTGTTCGATCGGGGGGAGAAGCACAGATACGCAGTATTTT.

This clonotype was seen at least ten times. The chain links TRBV11-2 to TRBJ2-5; D gene ambiguous. The germline V gene encodes CDR1 SGHAT and CDR2 FQNNGV. Trimming cost V 5 bases and J 2 bases, with 12 bases left between them. The CDR3 runs to 14 residues. CDR3 DNA sequence: TGTGCCAGCAGCCCAAACCTCAGACAAGAGACCCAGTACTTC. This sequence encodes CASSPNLRQETQYF.

This sequence joins TRBV12-3 or TRBV12-4 and TRBJ2-1; the match to TRBD2 covers 10 bases. CDR3 size: 15 residues. V shed 3 bases and J 8 bases; nucleotides not matched to a gene: 7. The CDR3 bases are TGTGCCAGCAGTTTGCTAGCGGGGGCCGCTCATGAGCAGTTCTTC. Translating it yields CASSLLAGAAHEQFF.

This clonotype has a count of ten or more. This rearrangement joins TRBV5-4 to TRBJ2-2, with 9 bases matching TRBD2. Germline loops: CDR1 SGHNT, CDR2 YYREEE (reference sequence). The CDR3 is 16 residues long. Germline trimming cut 0 bases from V and 9 bases from J; bases unmatched to any gene: 9. CDR3 in DNA: TGTGCCAGCAGCTTGGCCAGCGGGGGGAGTCCCCGGGAGCTGTTTTTT. This translates into CASSLASGGSPRELFF.

This clonotype appeared a few times. The V call is TRBV7-2, the J call TRBJ1-2, with D perhaps TRBD1 (6 bases). V lost 5 bases and J lost 2, with 9 bases in between. The CDR3 length is 13 residues. Germline loops: CDR1 SGHTA, CDR2 FQGNSA. CDR3 DNA: TGTGCCAGCAGCCGGGACAAAAACTATGGCTACACCTTC. Its protein product is CASSRDKNYGYTF. Looking up the rest from reference TRBV7-2 and TRBJ1-2 gives the full variable domain: GAGVSQSPSNKVTEKGKDVELRCDPISGHTALYWYRQSLGQGLEFLIYFQGNSAPDKSGLPSDRFSAERTGGSVSTLTIQRTQQEDSAVYLCASSRDKNYGYTFGSGTRLTVV.

The sample holds many counts of this clonotype. The chain joins TRBV20-1 to TRBJ2-3; TRBD1 matches at 8 bases. The CDR3 length is 14 residues. CDR1 and CDR2 (germline): DFQATT, SNEGSKA (reference sequence). Germline trimming cut 5 bases from V and 6 bases from J; bases unmatched to any gene: 10. The CDR3: CSALDRVTWDTQYF. For the CDR3, the DNA is TGCAGTGCTTTGGACAGGGTAACATGGGATACGCAGTATTTT.

This clonotype has ten or more counts. J is TRBJ2-3 and V is TRBV11-2; 10 nucleotides line up with TRBD1. Germline V gene sequence: CDR1 SGHAT, CDR2 FQNNGV. Losses at the gene ends were 5 bases for V and 0 bases for J; bases not matched to a gene: 11. This CDR3 is built from 18 residues. The CDR3 DNA follows: TGTGCCAGCAGCACCGGGACAGGGGTGTCTTACAGCACAGATACGCAGTATTTT. Translating it yields CASSTGTGVSYSTDTQYF. Full variable domain (missing parts from reference TRBV11-2 and TRBJ2-3): EAGVAQSPRYKIIEKRQSVAFWCNPISGHATLYWYQQILGQGPKLLIQFQNNGVVDDSQLPKDRFSAERLKGVDSTLKIQPAKLEDSAVYLCASSTGTGVSYSTDTQYFGPGTRLTVL.

V usage is TRBV6-1 and J usage is TRBJ1-1; D not certain. The germline CDR1 and CDR2 sequences are MNHNS and SASEGT. Trimming left V 5 bases short and J 0 bases short, with 19 bases between. CDR3 length equals 17 residues. This CDR3 reads CASSTRHGAGVNTEAFF. DNA for the CDR3: TGTGCCAGCAGTACGAGACACGGTGCTGGCGTGAACACTGAAGCTTTCTTT.

This clonotype was detected ten times or more. The gene calls are TRBV9 and TRBJ1-1; tentatively, D is TRBD1 (6 bases). This CDR3 region has 17 residues. Trimming took off 0 bases at V and 5 bases at J, with 20 bases between the two ends. From germline, CDR1 is SGDLS and CDR2 YYNGEE. This CDR3 reads CASSVDLGGVLRTEAFF. In DNA, the CDR3 is TGTGCCAGCAGCGTAGATTTGGGGGGCGTTTTAAGGACTGAAGCTTTCTTT.